The 20 T cell receptor beta chains given below trace back to one sample, sequenced in a study of T cell repertoires in cytomegalovirus infection. From the reads, TCRdb called clonotypes with MiXCR, one entry per CDR3 protein. The sample has 150,000 to 200,000 distinct CDR3 sequences; roughly 27% are singletons. The sample consisted of PBMCs. These receptors were obtained from a human donor in good health (CMV status not recorded). Some clones in this sample may be carry-over from other donors' samples.

This clonotype was seen only a few times. J is TRBJ2-7 and V is TRBV18; weak D call: TRBD1 (6 bases). V was pared by 6 bases and J by 4 bases, with 16 bases between. The germline V gene has CDR1 KGHSH and CDR2 LQKENI. The CDR3 has 14 amino acids. CDR3 DNA: TGTGCCAGCTCCACGACAGGACTCGGATACGAGCAGTACTTC. Protein: CASSTTGLGYEQYF.

J is TRBJ2-1 and V is TRBV11-3, with a weak D call TRBD2 (6 bases). CDR3 length: 13 residues. Germline V gives CDR1 SGHNT, CDR2 YENEEA. V gave up 5 bases and J gave up 10 bases, with 15 bases separating them. CDR3 residues: CASSLDLGGEQFF. CDR3 bases: TGTGCCAGCAGCCTGGACCTGGGGGGAGAGCAGTTCTTC.

V gene TRBV2 combines with J gene TRBJ2-1; 9 positions agree with TRBD1. Germline V gene lookup returns CDR1 SNHLY and CDR2 FYNNEI. The junction had 5 bases not matched to a gene; V was cut back by 6 bases and J by 2 bases. The CDR3 is made up of 15 amino acids. As DNA, the CDR3 is TGTGCCAGCAGAACCGGGACAGGGACCTACAATGAGCAGTTCTTC. It is translated as CASRTGTGTYNEQFF. Filled out from reference TRBV2 and TRBJ2-1, the complete variable domain reads EPEVTQTPSHQVTQMGQEVILRCVPISNHLYFYWYRQILGQKVEFLVSFYNNEISEKSEIFDDQFSVERPDGSNFTLKIRSTKLEDSAMYFCASRTGTGTYNEQFFGPGTRLTVL.

This clonotype was seen ten or more times. V is TRBV7-2 and J is TRBJ1-6; a possible D gene is TRBD1 (5 bases). Germline CDR1 SGHTA, CDR2 FQGNSA. The CDR3 loop spans 13 amino acids. V was shortened by 7 bases and J by 9 bases, with 13 bases between the two germline ends. CDR3 loop: CASTTPTASPLHF. The CDR3 region has the DNA TGTGCCAGCACTACCCCGACAGCTTCACCCCTCCACTTT.

This clonotype was recorded many times. The rearrangement joins TRBV7-8 to TRBJ1-1, with D hard to call. CDR1 and CDR2 (germline): SGHVS, FQNEAQ. The ends were cut back, 3 bases at V and 7 bases at J, with 12 bases in the middle. The CDR3 is 13 residues long. Written as DNA, the CDR3 is TGTGCCAGCAGCTTTCTGCGGCGAGATGAAGCTTTCTTT. Protein: CASSFLRRDEAFF.

This clonotype is a singleton in its sample. V is TRBV6-5 and J is TRBJ1-1, with a weak D call TRBD1 (6 bases). From germline, CDR1 is MNHEY and CDR2 SVGAGI. Trimming took 0 bases from V and 4 from J, leaving 15 bases between them. This CDR3 region has 16 residues. The CDR3 coding sequence is TGTGCCAGCAGTTACTCCCCCCAGGGGTCGGGCACTGAAGCTTTCTTT. Protein: CASSYSPQGSGTEAFF.

V is TRBV7-2 and J is TRBJ2-3; 8 bases align to TRBD1. The germline V gene encodes CDR1 SGHTA and CDR2 FQGNSA. V lost 5 bases, J lost 3 bases, and 13 bases stayed unmatched. The CDR3 consists of 17 residues. CDR3 in DNA: TGTGCCAGCAGCCCCCCTTGGCAGGGGGCAATTACAGATACGCAGTATTTT. Protein product: CASSPPWQGAITDTQYF.

This clonotype was observed a handful of times. The chain has TRBV29-1 and TRBJ1-2, with D possibly matching TRBD1 (5 bases). V lost 7 bases, J lost 8 bases, and 23 bases lay in between. The CDR3 contains 14 residues. Per the germline V gene, CDR1 is SQVTM and CDR2 is ANQGSEA. CDR3 DNA sequence: TGCAGCGGATGGACACTCGGCGGGGTCGGAGGCTACACCTTC. Translated, it gives CSGWTLGGVGGYTF. Full variable domain (remainder filled in from reference TRBV29-1 and TRBJ1-2): SAVISQKPSRDICQRGTSLTIQCQVDSQVTMMFWYRQQPGQSLTLIATANQGSEATYESGFVIDKFPISRPNLTFSTLTVSNMSPEDSSIYLCSGWTLGGVGGYTFGSGTRLTVV.

This rearrangement joins TRBV6-1 to TRBJ1-1; D might be TRBD1 (5 bases). CDR3 length equals 14 residues. V lost 3 bases, J lost 0 bases, and 8 bases lay in between. Germline CDR1 and CDR2: MNHNS and SASEGT. The CDR3 is CASSETDMNTEAFF. The CDR3 DNA reads TGTGCCAGCAGTGAGACAGACATGAACACTGAAGCTTTCTTT.

The chain uses TRBV12-3 or TRBV12-4 and TRBJ2-7; D gene uncertain. The length of the CDR3 is 12 residues. Trimming removed 5 bases from V and 2 bases from J, with 7 bases in between. Here the CDR3 reads CASSVSAYEQYF. Here the CDR3 DNA reads TGTGCCAGCAGTGTCTCGGCCTACGAGCAGTACTTC.

The sample holds many counts of this clonotype. The chain carries TRBV11-2 and TRBJ1-1, with 7 nucleotides matching TRBD1. This CDR3 comprises 17 residues. V shed 5 bases and J 4 bases; nucleotides not matched to a gene: 16. From germline, CDR1 is SGHAT and CDR2 FQNNGV. CDR3 coding DNA: TGTGCCAGCAGCCTCCGGAGGGGGCGCTTAAGGGGCACTGAAGCTTTCTTT. Translating gives CASSLRRGRLRGTEAFF.

The chain combines TRBV6-1 with TRBJ1-2; D is unresolved. Germline values: CDR1 MNHNS, CDR2 SASEGT. The CDR3 runs to 14 residues. V dropped 1 base and J dropped 8 bases, with 14 bases sitting between them. The CDR3 DNA follows: TGTGCCAGCAGTGAAGAGGGTTTATCGCACGGCTACACCTTC. Its translation is CASSEEGLSHGYTF.

CDR3 amino acids: CASSPGGQGTTNEKLFF. CDR3 sequence (DNA): TGTGCCAGCAGCCCGGGAGGACAGGGGACAACTAATGAAAAACTGTTTTTT. The rearrangement links TRBV7-6 to TRBJ1-4; 9 bases align to TRBD1. The CDR3 totals 17 residues. Losses at the gene ends were 5 bases for V and 0 bases for J; bases not matched to a gene: 7. Germline CDR1 is SGHVS and CDR2 is FNYEAQ.

The chain couples TRBV10-3 to TRBJ2-7; TRBD2 might be the D (5 bases). There are 14 residues in the CDR3. V lost 3 bases, J lost 2 bases, and 11 bases lay in between. Per the germline V gene, CDR1 is ENHRY and CDR2 is SYGVKD. CDR3: CAISDVSGTYEQYF. CDR3 coding DNA: TGTGCCATCAGTGATGTCTCCGGGACCTACGAGCAGTACTTC.

The chain combines TRBV5-1 with TRBJ1-1, with TRBD1 identical over 9 bases. The CDR3 consists of 17 residues. Germline CDR1 SGHRS, CDR2 YFSETQ. V trimming: 4 bases; J trimming: 0 bases; junction bases outside the gene matches: 10. The CDR3 DNA sequence: TGCGCCAGCAGCCCCGCAGGGACAGGGTTGATGAACACTGAAGCTTTCTTT. Protein sequence: CASSPAGTGLMNTEAFF.

The sample holds a few counts of this clonotype. The chain joins TRBV4-2 to TRBJ1-2; D gene uncertain. The CDR3 runs to 17 residues. V gave up 0 bases and J gave up 8 bases, with 22 bases separating them. CDR1 is LGHNA, CDR2 YNFKEQ, per germline. The CDR3 nucleotides read TGTGCCAGCAGCCAAGATATAAGCTTTTCCCTACTAAGCGGCTACACCTTC. This encodes CASSQDISFSLLSGYTF.

This clonotype was seen repeatedly, ten times or more. This chain connects TRBV7-2 to TRBJ2-7, with D maybe TRBD1 (6 bases). This CDR3 spans 14 amino acids. Germline V lookup: CDR1 SGHTA, CDR2 FQGNSA. Between the trimmed V and J ends, which lost 7 bases and 4 bases, there was a span of 17 bases. The CDR3 region has the DNA TGTGCCAGCATGGAGGCGGACAGCAATTACGAGCAGTACTTC. It is translated as CASMEADSNYEQYF.

This clonotype came up many times. The rearrangement uses TRBV7-2 and TRBJ1-5; D unclear. With 5 bases removed from V and 0 bases from J, the gap between germline ends came to 11 bases. The CDR3 is made up of 15 amino acids. Germline CDR1 reads SGHTA; CDR2 reads FQGNSA. The CDR3 nucleotides are TGTGCCAGCAGCCCAGGACCATTTAGCAATCAGCCCCAGCATTTT. This codes for CASSPGPFSNQPQHF.

The CDR3 sequence: CASSRGVSSYNEQFF. The CDR3 DNA reads as TGTGCCAGCAGCCGAGGGGTCAGCTCCTACAATGAGCAGTTCTTC. J is TRBJ2-1 and V is TRBV5-6; possibly TRBD1 or TRBD2 for D (5 bases each). CDR1 is SGHDT, CDR2 YYEEEE, per germline. V was shortened by 4 bases and J by 0 bases, with 11 bases between the two germline ends. This CDR3 region has 15 residues.

A few counts support this clonotype. The chain recombines TRBV4-2 with TRBJ2-1; the D gene could be TRBD1 or TRBD2 (5 bases each). V was clipped by 1 base and J by 5 bases, with 12 bases between them. The CDR3 is made up of 15 amino acids. The germline gives CDR1 LGHNA, CDR2 YNFKEQ. DNA for the CDR3: TGTGCCAGCAGCCAAGCAAGTGGGACCGACAATGAGCAGTTCTTC. Residues: CASSQASGTDNEQFF.